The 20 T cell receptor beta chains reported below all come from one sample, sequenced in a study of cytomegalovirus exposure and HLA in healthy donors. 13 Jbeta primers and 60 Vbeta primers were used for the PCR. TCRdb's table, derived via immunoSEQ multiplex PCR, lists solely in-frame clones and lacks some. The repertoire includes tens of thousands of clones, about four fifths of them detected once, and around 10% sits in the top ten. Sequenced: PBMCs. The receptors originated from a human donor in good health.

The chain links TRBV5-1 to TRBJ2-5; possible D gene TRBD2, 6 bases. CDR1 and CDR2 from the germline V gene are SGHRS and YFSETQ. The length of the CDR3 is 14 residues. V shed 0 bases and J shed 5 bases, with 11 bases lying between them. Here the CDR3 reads CASSLATGGETQYF. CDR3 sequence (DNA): TGCGCCAGCAGCTTGGCGACTGGGGGGGAGACCCAGTACTTC. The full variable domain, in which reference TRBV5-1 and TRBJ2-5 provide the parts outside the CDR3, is KAGVTQTPRYLIKTRGQQVTLSCSPISGHRSVSWYQQTPGQGLQFLFEYFSETQRNKGNFPGRFSGRQFSNSRSEMNVSTLELGDSALYLCASSLATGGETQYFGPGTRLLVL.

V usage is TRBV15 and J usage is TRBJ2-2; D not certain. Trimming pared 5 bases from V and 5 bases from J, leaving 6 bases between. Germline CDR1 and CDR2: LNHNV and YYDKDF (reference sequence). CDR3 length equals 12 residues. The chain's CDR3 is CATSSPTGELFF. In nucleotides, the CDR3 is TGTGCCACCAGCTCCCCAACCGGGGAGCTGTTTTTT.

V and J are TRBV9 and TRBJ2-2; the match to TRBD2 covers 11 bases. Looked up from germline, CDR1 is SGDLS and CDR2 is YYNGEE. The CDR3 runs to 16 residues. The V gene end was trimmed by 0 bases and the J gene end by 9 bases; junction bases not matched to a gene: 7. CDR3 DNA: TGTGCCAGCAGCGTAGCGTTACTAGCGGGAGATAGGGAGCTGTTTTTT. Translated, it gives CASSVALLAGDRELFF.

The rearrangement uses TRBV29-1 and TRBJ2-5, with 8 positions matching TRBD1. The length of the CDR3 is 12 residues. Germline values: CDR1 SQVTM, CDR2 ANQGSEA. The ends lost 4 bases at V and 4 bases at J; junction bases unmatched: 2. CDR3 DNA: TGCAGCGTTGCAGGGGGCAGAGAGACCCAGTACTTC. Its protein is CSVAGGRETQYF.

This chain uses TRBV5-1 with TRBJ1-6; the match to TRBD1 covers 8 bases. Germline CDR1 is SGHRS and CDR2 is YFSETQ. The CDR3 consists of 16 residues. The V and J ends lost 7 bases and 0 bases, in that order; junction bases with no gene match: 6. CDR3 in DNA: TGCGCCAGCCGACAGGGGTCGTACTCCTATAATTCACCCCTCCACTTT. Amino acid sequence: CASRQGSYSYNSPLHF.

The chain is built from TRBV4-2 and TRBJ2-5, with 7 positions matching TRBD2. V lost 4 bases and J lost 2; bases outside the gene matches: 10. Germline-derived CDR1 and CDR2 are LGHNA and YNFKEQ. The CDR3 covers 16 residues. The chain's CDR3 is CASSPLASGGQETQYF. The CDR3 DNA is TGTGCCAGCAGCCCGCTTGCTAGCGGAGGACAAGAGACCCAGTACTTC.

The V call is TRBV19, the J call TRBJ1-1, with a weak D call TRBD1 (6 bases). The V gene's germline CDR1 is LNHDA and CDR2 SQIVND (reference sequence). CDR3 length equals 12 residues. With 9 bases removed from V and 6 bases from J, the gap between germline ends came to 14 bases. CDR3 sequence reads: CASEQGWAEAFF. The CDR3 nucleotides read TGTGCCAGCGAACAGGGATGGGCTGAAGCTTTCTTT.

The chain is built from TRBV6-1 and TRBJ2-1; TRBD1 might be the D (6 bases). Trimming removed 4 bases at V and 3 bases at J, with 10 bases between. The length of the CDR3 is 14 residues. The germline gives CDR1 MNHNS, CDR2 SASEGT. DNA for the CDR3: TGTGCCAGCAGTGGCAGGGGTGACTACAATGAGCAGTTCTTC. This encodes CASSGRGDYNEQFF.

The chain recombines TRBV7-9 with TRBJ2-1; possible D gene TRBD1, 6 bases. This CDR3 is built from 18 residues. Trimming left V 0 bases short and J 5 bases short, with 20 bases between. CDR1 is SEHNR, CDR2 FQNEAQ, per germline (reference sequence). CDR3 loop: CASSLAPNRAGGNNEQFF. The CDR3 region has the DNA TGTGCCAGCAGCTTAGCCCCAAACAGGGCTGGGGGCAACAATGAGCAGTTCTTC. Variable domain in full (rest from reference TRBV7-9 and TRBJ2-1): DTGVSQNPRHKITKRGQNVTFRCDPISEHNRLYWYRQTLGQGPEFLTYFQNEAQLEKSRLLSDRFSAERPKGSFSTLEIQRTEQGDSAMYLCASSLAPNRAGGNNEQFFGPGTRLTVL.

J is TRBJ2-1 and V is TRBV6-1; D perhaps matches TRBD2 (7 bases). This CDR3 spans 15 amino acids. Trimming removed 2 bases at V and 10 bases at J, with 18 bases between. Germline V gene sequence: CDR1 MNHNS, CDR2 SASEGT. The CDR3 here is CASSEREDGRGEQFF. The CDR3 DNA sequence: TGTGCCAGCAGTGAAAGGGAGGATGGGAGGGGGGAGCAGTTCTTC.

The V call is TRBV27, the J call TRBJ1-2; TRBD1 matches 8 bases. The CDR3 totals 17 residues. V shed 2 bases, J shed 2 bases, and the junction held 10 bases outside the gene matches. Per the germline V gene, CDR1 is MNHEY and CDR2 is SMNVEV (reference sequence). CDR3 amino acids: CASSLRAGGGLNYGYTF. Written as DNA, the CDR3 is TGTGCCAGCAGTTTACGGGCAGGGGGCGGTTTAAACTATGGCTACACCTTC.

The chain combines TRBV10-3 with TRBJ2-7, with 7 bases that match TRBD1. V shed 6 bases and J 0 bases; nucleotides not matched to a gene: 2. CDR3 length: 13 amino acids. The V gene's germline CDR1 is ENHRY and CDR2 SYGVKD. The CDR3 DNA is TGTGCCATCAGCCGGGACAGCTCCTACGAGCAGTACTTC. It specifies CAISRDSSYEQYF.

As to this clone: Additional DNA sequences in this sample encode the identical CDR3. DNA for the CDR3: TGTGCCAGTAGTCTCTCGGGACTAGCGGGGAGGTATGAGCAGTTCTTC. This gives the protein CASSLSGLAGRYEQFF. V and J are TRBV19 and TRBJ2-1; 13 bases align to TRBD2. The V and J ends lost 5 bases and 8 bases, in that order; junction bases with no gene match: 9. Germline lookup yields CDR1 LNHDA and CDR2 SQIVND (reference sequence). The CDR3 has 16 amino acids.

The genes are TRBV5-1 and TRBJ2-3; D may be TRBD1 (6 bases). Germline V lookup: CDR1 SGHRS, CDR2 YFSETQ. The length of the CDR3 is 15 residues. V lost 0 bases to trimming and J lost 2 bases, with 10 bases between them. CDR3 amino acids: CASSLAQGPTDTQYF. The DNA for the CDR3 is TGCGCCAGCAGCTTGGCGCAGGGGCCCACAGATACGCAGTATTTT.

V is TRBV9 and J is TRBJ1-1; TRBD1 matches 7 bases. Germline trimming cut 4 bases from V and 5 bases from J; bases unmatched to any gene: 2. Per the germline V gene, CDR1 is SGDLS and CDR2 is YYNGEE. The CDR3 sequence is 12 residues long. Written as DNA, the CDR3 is TGTGCCAGCAGCCAGGGACAGACTGAAGCTTTCTTT. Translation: CASSQGQTEAFF.

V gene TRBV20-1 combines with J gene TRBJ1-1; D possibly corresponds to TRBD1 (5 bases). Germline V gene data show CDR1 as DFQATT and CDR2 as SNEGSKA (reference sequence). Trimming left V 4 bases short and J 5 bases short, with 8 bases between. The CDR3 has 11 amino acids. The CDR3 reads CSAKRGTEAFF. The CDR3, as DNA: TGCAGTGCTAAGCGGGGGACTGAAGCTTTCTTT.

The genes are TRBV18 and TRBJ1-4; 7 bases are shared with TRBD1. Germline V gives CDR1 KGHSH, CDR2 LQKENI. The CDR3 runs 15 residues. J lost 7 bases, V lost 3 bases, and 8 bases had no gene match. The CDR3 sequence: CASSPRQGSSEKLFF. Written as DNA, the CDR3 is TGTGCCAGCTCACCGAGACAGGGTTCGAGTGAAAAACTGTTTTTT.

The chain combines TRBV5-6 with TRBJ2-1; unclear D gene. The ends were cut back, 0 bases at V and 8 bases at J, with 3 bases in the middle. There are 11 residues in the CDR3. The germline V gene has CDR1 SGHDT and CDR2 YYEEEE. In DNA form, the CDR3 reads TGTGCCAGCAGCTTGGTCGATGAGCAGTTCTTC. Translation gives CASSLVDEQFF.

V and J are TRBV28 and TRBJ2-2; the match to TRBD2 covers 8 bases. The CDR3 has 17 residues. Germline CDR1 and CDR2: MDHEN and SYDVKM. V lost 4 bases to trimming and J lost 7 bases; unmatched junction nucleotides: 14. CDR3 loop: CASSSPGTSGGDGELFF. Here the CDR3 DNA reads TGTGCCAGCAGTTCCCCCGGTACTAGCGGAGGTGACGGGGAGCTGTTTTTT.

CDR3 sequence: CASSKPGTTNTGELFF. Written as DNA, the CDR3 is TGTGCCAGCAGCAAACCGGGGACAACGAACACCGGGGAGCTGTTTTTT. V and J are TRBV7-3 and TRBJ2-2, with a weak D call TRBD1 (6 bases). The CDR3 sequence is 16 residues long. Germline V CDR1 and CDR2: SGHTA, FQGTGA. V was clipped by 5 bases and J by 0 bases, with 13 bases between them.